Presented here are 27 T cell receptor beta chains from one specimen sequenced in a study of T cells after yellow fever vaccination (dated by TCRdb to between 2018 and 2021). The library came from 5' RACE. The run used an Illumina HiSeq 2500. TCRdb handled the public reads itself, with Q25 trimming in fastp and clone calling in MiXCR, and kept productive beta chains. Identical CDR3 proteins give one entry, which carries the most common genes and DNA. The sample has about 580,000 distinct CDR3 sequences on record, about 17% of them singletons. 17% of the sample belongs to the ten largest clones. The meaning of the sample's treatment or condition label: live attenuated yellow fever vaccine strain. The sample in question was PBMCs, obtained less than 6 days after the first yellow fever vaccination. Source of these receptors: a man aged 18 to 30 who received the YFV17D yellow fever vaccine.

This clonotype was picked up a small number of times. The chain combines TRBV10-3 with TRBJ1-3; 9 bases match TRBD1. The CDR3 is 15 amino acids. The ends lost 7 bases at V and 2 bases at J; junction bases unmatched: 6. Germline V gives CDR1 ENHRY, CDR2 SYGVKD. The CDR3 sequence: CAIKGQGTTGNTIYF. The CDR3 bases are TGTGCCATCAAAGGACAGGGGACAACTGGAAACACCATATATTTT.

This clonotype was counted only a few times. The rearrangement links TRBV10-3 to TRBJ2-5; D gene unclear. The germline gives CDR1 ENHRY, CDR2 SYGVKD. The CDR3 covers 13 residues. Trimming removed 6 bases from V and 3 bases from J, with 11 bases in between. Here the CDR3 reads CAIRQGPEETQYF. As DNA, the CDR3 is TGTGCCATCAGACAAGGGCCCGAAGAGACCCAGTACTTC.

This clonotype was found a few times. The CDR3 coding sequence is TGCAGTGCCGGACTAGCGGGGGGAGATACGCAGTATTTT. It encodes CSAGLAGGDTQYF. This chain uses TRBV20-1 with TRBJ2-3; TRBD2 aligns across 14 bases. V shed 6 bases and J 5 bases; nucleotides not matched to a gene: 1. Germline V gene data show CDR1 as DFQATT and CDR2 as SNEGSKA (reference sequence). The CDR3 covers 13 residues.

This chain uses TRBV20-1 with TRBJ1-1; D might be TRBD1 (5 bases). Deletions cut 6 bases from V and 3 bases from J, with 14 bases between. This CDR3 contains 13 residues. CDR1 and CDR2 from the germline V gene are DFQATT and SNEGSKA (reference sequence). CDR3 nucleotides: TGCAGTGCCCCCGGTTCGGGGGACACTGAAGCTTTCTTT. This encodes CSAPGSGDTEAFF.

This clonotype was counted only a few times. The chain combines TRBV7-8 with TRBJ2-6, with D possibly TRBD2 on 6 matching bases. The V end was cut by 2 bases, the J end by 0 bases, with 14 bases between. CDR3 length: 18 amino acids. CDR1 is SGHVS, CDR2 FQNEAQ, per germline. CDR3 sequence: CASSLRTDYYSGANVLTF. The CDR3 DNA reads TGTGCCAGCAGCTTACGCACGGACTACTACTCTGGGGCCAACGTCCTGACTTTC.

The chain recombines TRBV20-1 with TRBJ1-2; 7 nucleotides agree with TRBD1. Germline lookup yields CDR1 DFQATT and CDR2 SNEGSKA (reference sequence). The CDR3 loop spans 15 amino acids. J gave up 3 bases and V 1 base, and 8 bases lay outside the gene matches. CDR3 amino acids: CSARGGQAGDYGYTF. Written as DNA, the CDR3 is TGCAGTGCTAGAGGTGGACAGGCTGGGGACTATGGCTACACCTTC.

The chain uses TRBV12-3 or TRBV12-4 and TRBJ1-6; D ambiguous. This CDR3 has 12 amino acids. V lost 5 bases to trimming and J lost 7 bases, with 6 bases between them. The DNA of the CDR3 is TGTGCCAGCAGTGCCCCCAATTCACCCCTCCACTTT. It encodes CASSAPNSPLHF.

This clonotype was observed a handful of times. The chain couples TRBV4-1 to TRBJ2-7; 7 nucleotides line up with TRBD1. The V gene end was trimmed by 2 bases and the J gene end by 4 bases; junction bases not matched to a gene: 14. This CDR3 has 17 amino acids. Germline lookup yields CDR1 MGHRA and CDR2 YSYEKL. The CDR3 here is CASSQLPPQGVPYEQYF. CDR3 sequence (DNA): TGCGCCAGCAGCCAACTTCCCCCGCAGGGGGTTCCGTACGAGCAGTACTTC.

This clonotype was seen more than once but under ten times. The V gene is TRBV6-2 or TRBV6-3, the J gene TRBJ2-5, with TRBD1 matching over 8 bases. CDR3 size: 15 residues. J was trimmed by 5 bases and V by 6 bases; bases with no gene match: 11. Germline loops: CDR1 MNHEY, CDR2 SVGEGT. CDR3 in amino acids: CASSISWTGQETQYF. CDR3 in DNA: TGTGCCAGCAGCATATCCTGGACAGGGCAGGAGACCCAGTACTTC.

V and J are TRBV18 and TRBJ2-2; D is undetermined. This CDR3 comprises 12 residues. The germline V and J ends were trimmed by 1 base and 8 bases, with 5 bases remaining between them. Germline CDR1 and CDR2: KGHSH and LQKENI. For the CDR3, the DNA is TGTGCCAGCTCACCACGGGATGGGGAGCTGTTTTTT. Translated: CASSPRDGELFF.

This clonotype has just a few counts. The chain joins TRBV20-1 to TRBJ1-2; D remains unclear. CDR3 length: 12 amino acids. Germline V gives CDR1 DFQATT, CDR2 SNEGSKA (reference sequence). Trimming removed 5 bases from V and 0 bases from J, with 7 bases in between. The chain's CDR3 is CSADTTNYGYTF. The CDR3, as DNA: TGCAGTGCTGATACAACTAACTATGGCTACACCTTC.

This clonotype was detected a few times. This chain connects TRBV5-1 to TRBJ2-7; the D gene is possibly TRBD2 (6 bases). Germline assignment: CDR1 SGHRS and CDR2 YFSETQ. Trimming left V 0 bases short and J 7 bases short, with 14 bases between. The CDR3 runs to 14 residues. The DNA for the CDR3 is TGCGCCAGCAGCTTGGTAGGGACTTCTTCGGAGCAGTACGTC. It yields the protein CASSLVGTSSEQYV.

This rearrangement joins TRBV18 to TRBJ2-3, with a possible D match to TRBD2 (7 bases). The germline V gene encodes CDR1 KGHSH and CDR2 LQKENI. This CDR3 contains 14 residues. Trimming took 0 bases from V and 6 from J, leaving 10 bases between them. This chain's CDR3 is CASSPPGGRDTQYF. DNA for the CDR3: TGTGCCAGCTCACCACCGGGGGGGCGTGATACGCAGTATTTT.

Only a few counts were recorded for this clonotype. This chain connects TRBV12-3 or TRBV12-4 to TRBJ1-5; D unclear. The CDR3 covers 15 residues. The V end was cut by 5 bases, the J end by 4 bases, with 15 bases between. The CDR3, as DNA: TGTGCCAGCAGTGCCCGGTTTGGAACAAATCAGCCCCAGCATTTT. This gives the protein CASSARFGTNQPQHF.

This sequence joins TRBV7-9 and TRBJ2-7; TRBD2 agrees at 7 bases. Germline CDR1 reads SEHNR; CDR2 reads FQNEAQ (reference sequence). Unmatched junction bases numbered 7, after V lost 0 bases and J lost 2 bases. The CDR3 length is 16 residues. For the CDR3, the DNA is TGTGCCAGCAGCTTAGCCGGTGGGGGGGTCCCCTACGAGCAGTACTTC. The encoded protein is CASSLAGGGVPYEQYF.

Only a few counts were recorded for this clonotype. The chain couples TRBV30 to TRBJ2-3, with D possibly called TRBD1 or TRBD2 (6 bases each). This CDR3 comprises 13 residues. Looked up from germline, CDR1 is GTSNPN and CDR2 is SVGIG (reference sequence). Trimming removed 2 bases from V and 7 bases from J, with 13 bases in between. The CDR3 DNA reads TGTGCCTGGAGTCTTGGAGGGACAAATACGCAGTATTTT. This encodes CAWSLGGTNTQYF.

This clonotype was seen many times. V usage is TRBV5-6 and J usage is TRBJ2-3; D gene uncertain. The CDR3 is 15 amino acids. The germline V and J ends were trimmed by 2 bases and 3 bases, with 13 bases remaining between them. CDR1 and CDR2 from the germline V gene are SGHDT and YYEEEE. The CDR3 protein is CASSFETLLTDTQYF. CDR3 sequence (DNA): TGTGCCAGCAGCTTTGAGACACTACTTACAGATACGCAGTATTTT.

The DNA of the CDR3 is TGTGCCAGCAGTTCCCGGACAGGGGCCGTGGGGACCCAGTACTTC. It specifies CASSSRTGAVGTQYF. This sequence joins TRBV27 and TRBJ2-5; TRBD1 aligns across 9 bases. Germline V gene sequence: CDR1 MNHEY, CDR2 SMNVEV (reference sequence). The junction had 10 bases not matched to a gene; V was cut back by 4 bases and J by 7 bases. The CDR3 is 15 residues long.

This clonotype came up a few times. The chain has TRBV10-3 and TRBJ1-5; the match to TRBD1 covers 10 bases. This CDR3 comprises 16 residues. V lost 5 bases and J lost 5; bases outside the gene matches: 9. Germline CDR1 ENHRY, CDR2 SYGVKD. The CDR3 region has the DNA TGTGCCATCAGTCAGCCCGGGACAGGGGACGATCAGCCCCAGCATTTT. Its protein is CAISQPGTGDDQPQHF.

The chain links TRBV4-2 to TRBJ2-7; TRBD2 matches at 7 bases. The germline gives CDR1 LGHNA, CDR2 YNFKEQ. The V and J ends lost 1 base and 9 bases, in that order; junction bases with no gene match: 6. This CDR3 is 13 amino acids long. CDR3 nucleotide sequence: TGTGCCAGCAGCCAAGGGGGAGGGTTAGGGCAGTACTTC. Translating gives CASSQGGGLGQYF.

The V gene is TRBV29-1, the J gene TRBJ2-5; 8 bases line up with TRBD1. The CDR3 has 11 residues. The V gene end was trimmed by 6 bases and the J gene end by 9 bases; junction bases not matched to a gene: 6. CDR1 and CDR2 from the germline V gene are SQVTM and ANQGSEA. The CDR3 loop reads CSVVQGAAQYF. CDR3 sequence (DNA): TGCAGCGTCGTCCAGGGGGCGGCCCAGTACTTC.

This rearrangement joins TRBV4-3 to TRBJ2-5, with D maybe TRBD2 (5 bases). Per germline, CDR1 LGHNA and CDR2 YSLEER. The CDR3 sequence is 13 residues long. The V and J ends lost 3 bases and 7 bases respectively, with 12 bases between them. The CDR3 region has the DNA TGCGCCAGCAGCCAGACCCGGGATCGGACCCAGTACTTC. Translating gives CASSQTRDRTQYF.

This chain connects TRBV9 to TRBJ2-3; D unclear. The CDR3 length is 16 residues. Germline V gene sequence: CDR1 SGDLS, CDR2 YYNGEE. With 0 bases removed from V and 1 base from J, the gap between germline ends came to 12 bases. Here the CDR3 reads CASSVGPGEGTDTQYF. In DNA form, the CDR3 reads TGTGCCAGCAGCGTAGGGCCCGGTGAAGGCACAGATACGCAGTATTTT.

This clonotype was seen only a few times. The rearrangement joins TRBV10-3 to TRBJ2-7, with 8 bases lining up with TRBD1. The V gene's germline CDR1 is ENHRY and CDR2 SYGVKD. V shed 6 bases and J 6 bases; nucleotides not matched to a gene: 4. The CDR3 consists of 12 residues. CDR3 residues: CAIRGQGGEQYV. The CDR3 DNA follows: TGTGCCATCAGAGGACAGGGTGGCGAGCAGTACGTC.

This clonotype occurred a few times. The J gene is TRBJ2-3, the V gene TRBV12-3 or TRBV12-4, with D perhaps TRBD1 (5 bases). The V end was cut by 8 bases, the J end by 2 bases, with 14 bases between. CDR3 length: 14 amino acids. CDR3 sequence reads: CASSPGQNTDTQYF. CDR3 in DNA: TGTGCCAGCTCCCCCGGACAAAACACAGATACGCAGTATTTT.

The chain couples TRBV2 to TRBJ1-1; the D gene is possibly TRBD1 (5 bases). The V gene's germline CDR1 is SNHLY and CDR2 FYNNEI. Trimming took 0 bases from V and 6 from J, leaving 11 bases between them. CDR3 length: 14 residues. CDR3 amino acids: CASSEASGTAEAFF. For the CDR3, the DNA is TGTGCCAGCAGTGAAGCTTCAGGGACCGCTGAAGCTTTCTTT.

The J gene is TRBJ2-4, the V gene TRBV10-3, with D perhaps TRBD1 or TRBD2 (5 bases each). CDR1 ENHRY and CDR2 SYGVKD come from the germline V gene. CDR3 length: 17 residues. Trimming removed 2 bases at V and 3 bases at J, with 17 bases between. CDR3 in DNA: TGTGCCATCAGTGAGGAACGGTGGGGACGGAACAAAAACATTCAGTACTTC. Translation: CAISEERWGRNKNIQYF.